The clone carrying this TCR beta chain has only a few counts. Sequencing used immunoSEQ multiplex PCR; TCRdb keeps in-frame clones, though not all of them. The profile shows fewer than 150,000 clones, 70% to 90% of them singletons. This sample is part of a study of blood T cell repertoires in COVID-19. The CDR3 loop spans 15 amino acids. V was pared by 0 bases and J by 7 bases, with 17 bases between. Germline assignment: CDR1 SGHNT and CDR2 YYREEE (reference sequence). The V gene is TRBV5-4, the J gene TRBJ2-7; D remains ambiguous. The sample taken for sequencing was peripheral blood. The TCR was taken from a woman between 45 and 60 years old who had recovered from COVID-19. CDR3 in amino acids: CASSLVPSPESEQYF. The CDR3 region has the DNA TGTGCCAGCAGCTTGGTACCCTCTCCAGAATCGGAGCAGTACTTC.